The 25 T cell receptor beta chains in this list originate from one sample, sequenced in a study of beta chain features in type 1 diabetes. The whole isolated RNA underwent reverse transcription, so sequencing captured expressed TCRB transcripts. Produced via immunoSEQ multiplex PCR; TCRdb's table is partial and in-frame only. The repertoire has hundreds of thousands of clones, over 10% of them found once; the top ten carry approximately 0.022%. General study findings and limits: Type 1 diabetes patients had moderately but significantly shorter TCRB CDR3s in all four CD4+ subsets.

These TCRs are of unknown antigen specificity. Specimen: naive CD4+ T cells from blood. These receptors all stem from a man aged 18 to 29 with type 1 diabetes.

The chain carries TRBV29-1 and TRBJ2-1; tentatively, D is TRBD2 (7 bases). This CDR3 comprises 13 residues. Germline V gene lookup returns CDR1 SQVTM and CDR2 ANQGSEA. Trimming pared 5 bases from V and 3 bases from J, leaving 11 bases between. The CDR3 is CSVRGGSYNEQFF. The CDR3 nucleotides are TGCAGCGTTAGGGGGGGGAGCTACAATGAGCAGTTCTTC.

The J gene is TRBJ1-3, the V gene TRBV25-1, with D maybe TRBD1 (5 bases). Germline CDR1 reads MGHDK; CDR2 reads SYGVNS. With 9 bases removed from V and 0 bases from J, the gap between germline ends came to 15 bases. CDR3 length: 15 amino acids. This chain's CDR3 is CASGDPTISGNTIYF. The CDR3 region has the DNA TGTGCCAGTGGGGACCCTACAATCTCTGGAAACACCATATATTTT.

This clone has more than one count but fewer than ten. This chain joins TRBV7-9 and TRBJ2-7; 8 bases align to TRBD1. Germline assignment: CDR1 SEHNR and CDR2 FQNEAQ (reference sequence). The V gene end was trimmed by 5 bases and the J gene end by 2 bases; junction bases not matched to a gene: 5. The CDR3 contains 14 residues. CDR3 residues: CASSRGQAAYEQYF. The DNA for the CDR3 is TGTGCCAGCAGCCGGGGACAGGCTGCCTACGAGCAGTACTTC. Using reference TRBV7-9 and TRBJ2-7 for the parts outside the CDR3, the full variable domain is DTGVSQNPRHKITKRGQNVTFRCDPISEHNRLYWYRQTLGQGPEFLTYFQNEAQLEKSRLLSDRFSAERPKGSFSTLEIQRTEQGDSAMYLCASSRGQAAYEQYFGPGTRLTVT.

Of note for this clone: This same CDR3 is encoded by further DNA sequences in the sample. This chain links TRBV5-1 with TRBJ1-1; no clear D. The CDR3 length is 15 residues. The germline V gene encodes CDR1 SGHRS and CDR2 YFSETQ. V was pared by 0 bases and J by 0 bases, with 9 bases between. In DNA form, the CDR3 reads TGCGCCAGCAGCTTGGAAGGGCAGATGAACACTGAAGCTTTCTTT. Its protein product is CASSLEGQMNTEAFF. The whole variable domain, filled in from reference TRBV5-1 and TRBJ1-1, reads KAGVTQTPRYLIKTRGQQVTLSCSPISGHRSVSWYQQTPGQGLQFLFEYFSETQRNKGNFPGRFSGRQFSNSRSEMNVSTLELGDSALYLCASSLEGQMNTEAFFGQGTRLTVV.

There are a few counts of this clone. This chain links TRBV28 with TRBJ2-7; 12 bases line up with TRBD2. Germline trimming cut 5 bases from V and 3 bases from J; bases unmatched to any gene: 5. The CDR3 is 15 amino acids. CDR1 is MDHEN and CDR2 is SYDVKM in the germline V gene. The CDR3 spells CASSTGLAGHYEQYF. In DNA, the CDR3 is TGTGCCAGCAGTACCGGACTAGCGGGGCACTACGAGCAGTACTTC.

The V call is TRBV7-9, the J call TRBJ1-6, with D hard to call. CDR1 and CDR2 (germline): SEHNR, FQNEAQ (reference sequence). The CDR3 is 18 amino acids. The germline V and J ends were trimmed by 4 bases and 0 bases, with 16 bases remaining between them. The CDR3 loop reads CASSSPSVTSSYNSPLHF. The CDR3 DNA is TGTGCCAGCAGCTCCCCTTCGGTCACGAGCTCCTATAATTCACCCCTCCACTTT.

This clone was observed a few times. This chain links TRBV30 with TRBJ1-1, with D unresolved. The CDR3 consists of 14 residues. CDR1 and CDR2 from the germline V gene are GTSNPN and SVGIG (reference sequence). CDR3 loop: CAWGVRPLNTEAFF. Here the CDR3 DNA reads TGTGCGTGGGGAGTGCGACCACTGAACACTGAAGCTTTCTTT.

The chain recombines TRBV5-4 with TRBJ1-1; no firm D call. CDR3 length: 13 residues. Per germline, CDR1 SGHNT and CDR2 YYREEE (reference sequence). The V gene lost 3 bases and the J gene lost 0 bases, with 6 bases spanning the gap. The CDR3 DNA reads TGTGCCAGCAGCTCGCCGTTGAACACTGAAGCTTTCTTT. Protein product: CASSSPLNTEAFF.

The V gene is TRBV29-1, the J gene TRBJ2-1, with 9 bases aligning to TRBD1. CDR1 is SQVTM, CDR2 ANQGSEA, per germline. The CDR3 has 13 amino acids. After removal of 7 bases from V and 4 bases from J, the junction contained 5 bases not matched to a gene. In nucleotides, the CDR3 is TGCAGCGCCACAGGGGGCCCTTACAATGAGCAGTTCTTC. Translating gives CSATGGPYNEQFF.

This chain uses TRBV29-1 with TRBJ1-6, with D hard to call. Deletions cut 6 bases from V and 4 bases from J, with 10 bases between. This CDR3 is built from 13 residues. CDR1 and CDR2 from the germline V gene are SQVTM and ANQGSEA. The CDR3 reads CSVKPAYNSPLHF. The CDR3 bases are TGCAGCGTGAAGCCAGCTTATAATTCACCCCTCCACTTT.

This clone has only a few counts. The chain joins TRBV14 to TRBJ2-7; D gene ambiguous. CDR3 length: 17 residues. Germline V CDR1 and CDR2: SGHDN, FVKESK. The ends were cut back, 1 base at V and 7 bases at J, with 23 bases in the middle. The CDR3 here is CASSQVARKGHLGEQYF. CDR3 in DNA: TGTGCCAGCAGCCAAGTGGCCCGGAAGGGCCATCTTGGGGAGCAGTACTTC.

The sample holds a few counts of this clone. The chain combines TRBV11-2 with TRBJ2-3; D not certain. The germline V gene has CDR1 SGHAT and CDR2 FQNNGV. Trimming removed 3 bases at V and 2 bases at J, with 12 bases between. The CDR3 spans 15 residues. The CDR3 protein is CASSFSPEVTDTQYF. CDR3 coding DNA: TGTGCCAGCAGCTTTAGTCCAGAGGTCACAGATACGCAGTATTTT.

The rearrangement uses TRBV11-3 and TRBJ2-7; D perhaps matches TRBD2 (5 bases). The V gene lost 3 bases and the J gene lost 9 bases, with 12 bases spanning the gap. Germline V lookup: CDR1 SGHNT, CDR2 YENEEA. The CDR3 consists of 12 residues. This CDR3 reads CASSFDGAAQYF. Here the CDR3 DNA reads TGTGCCAGCAGCTTCGACGGAGCGGCGCAGTACTTC.

The chain recombines TRBV7-2 with TRBJ1-1, with D possibly matching TRBD1 (6 bases). The germline V gene has CDR1 SGHTA and CDR2 FQGNSA. The V end was cut by 8 bases, the J end by 1 base, with 11 bases between. CDR3 length equals 13 residues. The CDR3 reads CASRGQPNTEAFF. The DNA of the CDR3 is TGTGCCAGCCGTGGACAGCCGAACACTGAAGCTTTCTTT.

The gene calls are TRBV10-3 and TRBJ1-2, with TRBD1 identical over 8 bases. The CDR3 sequence is 13 residues long. V was clipped by 11 bases and J by 2 bases; unmatched bases: 7. CDR1 is ENHRY, CDR2 SYGVKD, per germline. DNA of the CDR3: TGTGCCCTCCGGACAGGGCTAAACTATGGCTACACCTTC. It is translated as CALRTGLNYGYTF.

The genes are TRBV6-6 and TRBJ1-1; 9 bases are shared with TRBD1. Germline CDR1 is MNHNY and CDR2 is SVGAGI (reference sequence). The J segment lost 8 bases and the V segment lost 5 bases, leaving 9 bases of the junction unmatched. The CDR3 consists of 14 residues. In DNA, the CDR3 is TGTGCCAGCAGTCCTGTCCCGGGACAGGGCGAAGCTTTCTTT. Translating gives CASSPVPGQGEAFF.

This chain uses TRBV11-2 with TRBJ2-5; tentatively, D is TRBD1 or TRBD2 (5 bases each). V lost 4 bases and J 3 bases, leaving 15 bases between the germline ends. Germline lookup yields CDR1 SGHAT and CDR2 FQNNGV. CDR3 length equals 15 residues. The CDR3 spells CASSSRGRDEETQYF. In nucleotides, the CDR3 is TGTGCCAGCAGCTCCCGAGGTCGGGACGAAGAGACCCAGTACTTC.

In this sample, this clone turned up a few times. The J gene is TRBJ1-5, the V gene TRBV6-6; no firm D call. Germline values: CDR1 MNHNY, CDR2 SVGAGI (reference sequence). The CDR3 consists of 14 residues. Trimming left V 2 bases short and J 7 bases short, with 12 bases between. The chain's CDR3 is CASSYREGVQPQHF. DNA of the CDR3: TGTGCCAGCAGTTACCGGGAGGGAGTGCAGCCCCAGCATTTT.

This clone was counted a few times. V and J are TRBV7-3 and TRBJ2-7; TRBD2 might be the D (6 bases). The V gene's germline CDR1 is SGHTA and CDR2 FQGTGA. V was cut by 2 bases and J by 5 bases, with 13 bases left in between. The CDR3 sequence is 14 residues long. The CDR3 sequence is CASSLARPGDEQYF. CDR3 bases: TGTGCCAGCAGCTTAGCGAGACCGGGGGACGAGCAGTACTTC.

The table lists this clone with a few counts. This rearrangement joins TRBV18 to TRBJ2-3; weak D call: TRBD2 (7 bases). The CDR3 is 15 amino acids. Germline V CDR1 and CDR2: KGHSH, LQKENI. V lost 3 bases and J 3 bases, leaving 13 bases between the germline ends. The CDR3 DNA sequence: TGTGCCAGCTCACCTTCACAGGGAGGGACAGATACGCAGTATTTT. Residues: CASSPSQGGTDTQYF.

This chain connects TRBV5-6 to TRBJ2-7, with D uncertain. The germline V gene encodes CDR1 SGHDT and CDR2 YYEEEE. Trimming cost V 1 base and J 3 bases, with 5 bases left between them. The CDR3 runs to 12 residues. The CDR3 nucleotides are TGTGCCAGCAGCTTGACCAACTACGAGCAGTACTTC. It codes for CASSLTNYEQYF.

This rearrangement joins TRBV18 to TRBJ2-3; no reliable D call. Trimming cost V 2 bases and J 1 base, with 7 bases left between them. The CDR3 contains 14 residues. The V gene's germline CDR1 is KGHSH and CDR2 LQKENI. DNA for the CDR3: TGTGCCAGCTCACCAACTGATGGCACAGATACGCAGTATTTT. This translates into CASSPTDGTDTQYF.

The chain joins TRBV29-1 to TRBJ2-5; D possibly uses TRBD1 or TRBD2 (6 bases each). The J call is uncertain, as TRBJ2-7 better fits the DNA end. CDR1 is SQVTM and CDR2 is ANQGSEA in the germline V gene. The length of the CDR3 is 14 residues. CDR3 amino acids: CSVSPLADSYEQYF. The CDR3 bases are TGCAGCGTCTCCCCATTAGCGGACAGCTACGAGCAGTACTTC.

This chain joins TRBV6-5 and TRBJ1-5, with D perhaps TRBD1 (5 bases). CDR3 size: 12 residues. Deletions cut 6 bases from V and 9 bases from J, with 12 bases between. The germline gives CDR1 MNHEY, CDR2 SVGAGI. The CDR3 coding sequence is TGTGCCAGCAGCAACTTGGGGCGGCCCCAGCATTTT. It specifies CASSNLGRPQHF.

The sample holds a few counts of this clone. The chain links TRBV5-1 to TRBJ2-1, with D tentatively TRBD1 (6 bases). The CDR3 consists of 14 residues. The V gene lost 7 bases and the J gene lost 5 bases, with 16 bases spanning the gap. Germline V CDR1 and CDR2: SGHRS, YFSETQ. The CDR3 DNA sequence: TGCGCCAGCGGCCTGACAGGTGTGGACAATGAGCAGTTCTTC. This sequence encodes CASGLTGVDNEQFF.